This TCR beta chain was recorded in a study of blood T cell repertoires in COVID-19. Study at large: Researchers got acute and convalescent COVID-19 samples from the United States, Italy and Spain. From T cells, B-cell-depleted T cells, or PBMCs came the material, which was cDNA or gDNA.

Seattle enrolled patients during active infection and tracked them longitudinally. Authors' processing steps: The assay estimated nucleated cells by amplifying reference gene primers. Assay used: immunoSEQ multiplex PCR; TCRdb lists only in-frame clones, some missing. V and J calls and clone size are given by that table; D and trimming were obtained from the DNA. Here the sample spans about 170,000 clones, approximately 85% being singletons. This CDR3 contains 15 residues. Germline V gene lookup returns CDR1 LNHDA and CDR2 SQIVND (reference sequence). The ends lost 6 bases at V and 2 bases at J; junction bases unmatched: 9.

The sample consisted of peripheral blood. The TCR was taken from a woman aged 80 or over with COVID-19, enrolled during active disease. The chain links TRBV19 to TRBJ2-5, with 7 positions matching TRBD1. CDR3 region: CASSKGGRGQETQYF. CDR3 nucleotides: TGTGCCAGTAGCAAAGGGGGCCGGGGACAAGAGACCCAGTACTTC.